The 4 T cell receptor beta chains in this list originate from one sample, sequenced in a study of identifying expanded T cells in peripheral blood. Assay: immunoSEQ multiplex PCR; the TCRdb copy retains only in-frame clones and omits some. The data show approximately 120,000 clones, approximately 88% seen once. What was sequenced was blood. The receptors derive from a person aged 18 to 69 in good health.

In the case of this clone: The sample holds other DNA sequences that translate to the same CDR3. This chain uses TRBV5-1 with TRBJ2-7; D is perhaps TRBD2 (7 bases). Germline assignment: CDR1 SGHRS and CDR2 YFSETQ. V dropped 0 bases and J dropped 6 bases, with 10 bases sitting between them. The CDR3 runs 13 residues. Here the CDR3 DNA reads TGCGCCAGCAGCTTGGGAGGGGGGGGCGAGCAGTACTTC. Translated, it gives CASSLGGGGEQYF.

This chain connects TRBV19 to TRBJ1-3; D gene ambiguous. The V end was cut by 1 base, the J end by 2 bases, with 6 bases between. This CDR3 has 14 residues. Looked up from germline, CDR1 is LNHDA and CDR2 is SQIVND (reference sequence). The CDR3, as DNA: TGTGCCAGTAGTATAGGGGAGGCTGGAAACACCATATATTTT. Protein product: CASSIGEAGNTIYF.

This chain connects TRBV7-3 to TRBJ2-5; a possible D gene is TRBD2 (6 bases). From germline, CDR1 is SGHTA and CDR2 FQGTGA. The CDR3 contains 15 residues. Trimming took 2 bases from V and 1 from J, leaving 11 bases between them. The CDR3, as DNA: TGTGCCAGCAGCTTAGCGGGGAACTTCCAAGAGACCCAGTACTTC. This translates into CASSLAGNFQETQYF.

V and J are TRBV7-3 and TRBJ2-5; D is unclear. The CDR3 contains 15 residues. Germline V gene sequence: CDR1 SGHTA, CDR2 FQGTGA. Trimming took off 3 bases at V and 5 bases at J, with 16 bases between the two ends. DNA of the CDR3: TGTGCCAGCAGCTTCCAAAGAAGGGTAGAGGAGACCCAGTACTTC. Translation gives CASSFQRRVEETQYF. Drawing the rest from reference TRBV7-3 and TRBJ2-5, the complete variable domain is GAGVSQTPSNKVTEKGKYVELRCDPISGHTALYWYRQSLGQGPEFLIYFQGTGAADDSGLPNDRFFAVRPEGSVSTLKIQRTERGDSAVYLCASSFQRRVEETQYFGPGTRLLVL.